A single sample is the source of the 13 T cell receptor beta chains below, sequenced in a study of post-analysis software for immune sequencing data. Findings and limits, study-wide: Among four to six TRBV segments more frequent in patients than controls were TRBV5-6, TRBV5-1 and TRBV20-1.

Their specific antigens are unknown. Presence of unique molecular identifiers characterized the TCR beta cDNA libraries. TCRdb re-derived calls from the PCR reads in MiXCR, one entry per CDR3 protein. In the table there are about 540,000 distinct CDR3 sequences, around 36% of which are singletons. Sequenced input: blood. Receptors were obtained from a girl aged 2 to 17 with multiple sclerosis.

The genes are TRBV12-3 or TRBV12-4 and TRBJ2-6, with TRBD1 as a possible D gene (5 bases). CDR3 length: 16 amino acids. The V gene lost 6 bases and the J gene lost 0 bases, with 12 bases spanning the gap. The CDR3, as DNA: TGTGCCAGCAGCCCTACAGGCTTCTCTGGGGCCAACGTCCTGACTTTC. This sequence encodes CASSPTGFSGANVLTF.

V gene TRBV10-3 combines with J gene TRBJ2-1; weak D call: TRBD1 (6 bases). V was trimmed by 5 bases and J by 5 bases, leaving 13 bases between them. The CDR3 consists of 14 residues. Germline V gene data show CDR1 as ENHRY and CDR2 as SYGVKD. The CDR3 bases are TGTGCCATCAGTCCCACAGGGCAAAACAATGAGCAGTTCTTC. Amino acids: CAISPTGQNNEQFF.

The chain is built from TRBV12-3 or TRBV12-4 and TRBJ1-5; no clear D gene. Trimming took off 3 bases at V and 6 bases at J, with 12 bases between the two ends. CDR3 length: 14 residues. The CDR3 spells CASSFVSVSQPQHF. The CDR3 DNA is TGTGCCAGCAGTTTTGTGTCGGTTAGTCAGCCCCAGCATTTT.

This clonotype has more than one count but fewer than ten. V and J are TRBV7-3 and TRBJ2-7, with 11 bases matching TRBD2. CDR1 SGHTA and CDR2 FQGTGA come from the germline V gene. The CDR3 length is 16 residues. V shed 5 bases and J 0 bases; nucleotides not matched to a gene: 6. CDR3 residues: CASSPASGGSSYEQYF. The CDR3, as DNA: TGTGCCAGCAGCCCAGCTAGCGGGGGGAGCTCCTACGAGCAGTACTTC.

V and J are TRBV10-3 and TRBJ2-5; D unresolved. CDR1 and CDR2 (germline): ENHRY, SYGVKD. This CDR3 contains 13 residues. Trimming shortened V by 7 bases and J by 2 bases, and 11 bases separated the two germline ends. The CDR3 DNA follows: TGTGCCATCAAATCCCCACTTCAAGAGACCCAGTACTTC. This encodes CAIKSPLQETQYF.

This clonotype was seen more than once but under ten times. J is TRBJ1-2 and V is TRBV20-1; D is perhaps TRBD1 (6 bases). V was cut by 3 bases and J by 6 bases, with 17 bases left in between. The CDR3 consists of 14 residues. Germline V gene data show CDR1 as DFQATT and CDR2 as SNEGSKA (reference sequence). The CDR3 protein is CSARKTTGPDGYTF. CDR3 sequence (DNA): TGCAGTGCTAGGAAAACTACAGGGCCCGATGGCTACACCTTC.

This clonotype was detected only a few times. The chain uses TRBV6-1 and TRBJ2-7, with D unclear. The CDR3 runs 10 residues. V was trimmed by 8 bases and J by 2 bases, leaving 4 bases between them. The germline V gene encodes CDR1 MNHNS and CDR2 SASEGT. CDR3 nucleotide sequence: TGTGCCAGCGGTCCCTACGAGCAGTACTTC. Translated: CASGPYEQYF.

This clonotype has at least ten counts. The rearrangement uses TRBV6-1 and TRBJ2-7; D unclear. Trimming removed 2 bases from V and 6 bases from J, with 17 bases in between. The CDR3 has 15 residues. Germline lookup yields CDR1 MNHNS and CDR2 SASEGT. CDR3 nucleotides: TGTGCCAGCAGTGAAAACGGTGGGCTCGGCGGCGAGCAGTACTTC. This sequence encodes CASSENGGLGGEQYF.

The chain uses TRBV10-3 and TRBJ1-2; D gene unclear. Trimming shortened V by 3 bases and J by 6 bases, and 14 bases separated the two germline ends. CDR3 length: 14 amino acids. Germline CDR1 ENHRY, CDR2 SYGVKD. The CDR3 region has the DNA TGTGCCATCAGTGAAGGGCAGGTGCAAGATGGCTACACCTTC. It is translated as CAISEGQVQDGYTF.

The V gene is TRBV5-1, the J gene TRBJ2-3; the D gene is possibly TRBD1 (5 bases). V was shortened by 4 bases and J by 4 bases, with 13 bases between the two germline ends. The CDR3 runs 14 residues. The germline gives CDR1 SGHRS, CDR2 YFSETQ. CDR3 sequence (DNA): TGCGCCAGCAGCCCGACAGTGATGGCAGATACGCAGTATTTT. This codes for CASSPTVMADTQYF.

The chain carries TRBV5-1 and TRBJ2-7, with TRBD1 identical over 10 bases. The CDR3 length is 13 residues. V lost 6 bases to trimming and J lost 6 bases; unmatched junction nucleotides: 6. CDR1 SGHRS and CDR2 YFSETQ come from the germline V gene. DNA for the CDR3: TGCGCCAGCATGAAGACAGGGGGCGTCGAGCAGTACTTC. This encodes CASMKTGGVEQYF.

This clonotype was seen a handful of times. V usage is TRBV4-1 and J usage is TRBJ1-4; 8 bases fit TRBD1. The CDR3 extends over 14 amino acids. V was clipped by 4 bases and J by 6 bases; unmatched bases: 4. CDR1 is MGHRA, CDR2 YSYEKL, per germline. The DNA of the CDR3 is TGCGCCAGCAGCCCCCCGGACAGGGATGAAAAACTGTTTTTT. Translating gives CASSPPDRDEKLFF.

The chain links TRBV29-1 to TRBJ1-1; 7 bases align to TRBD1. The junction had 5 bases not matched to a gene; V was cut back by 6 bases and J by 7 bases. This CDR3 is 11 amino acids long. CDR1 is SQVTM, CDR2 ANQGSEA, per germline. CDR3 sequence (DNA): TGCAGCGTGACGGGACAGATTGAAGCTTTCTTT. The encoded protein is CSVTGQIEAFF.